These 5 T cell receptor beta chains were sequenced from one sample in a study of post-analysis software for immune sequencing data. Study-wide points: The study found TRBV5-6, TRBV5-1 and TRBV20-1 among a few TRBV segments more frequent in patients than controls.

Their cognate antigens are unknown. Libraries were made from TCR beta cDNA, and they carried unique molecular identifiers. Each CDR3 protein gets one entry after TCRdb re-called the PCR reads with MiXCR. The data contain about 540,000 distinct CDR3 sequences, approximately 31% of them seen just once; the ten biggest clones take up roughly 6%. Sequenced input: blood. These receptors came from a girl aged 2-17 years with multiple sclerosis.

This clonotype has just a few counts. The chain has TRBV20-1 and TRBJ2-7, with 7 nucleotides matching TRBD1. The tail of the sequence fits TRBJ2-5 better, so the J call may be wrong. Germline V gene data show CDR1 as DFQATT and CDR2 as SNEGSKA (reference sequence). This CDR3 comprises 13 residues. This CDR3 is CSAPDRATETQYF. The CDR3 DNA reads TGCAGTGCTCCCGACAGGGCGACGGAGACCCAGTACTTC.

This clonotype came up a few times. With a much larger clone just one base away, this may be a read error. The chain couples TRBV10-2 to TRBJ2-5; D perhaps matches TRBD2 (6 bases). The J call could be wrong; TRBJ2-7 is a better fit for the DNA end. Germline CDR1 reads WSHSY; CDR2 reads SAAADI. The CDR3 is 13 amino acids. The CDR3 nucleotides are TGCGCCGGCAGGACGGGACTCCCCTACGAGCAGTACTTC. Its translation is CAGRTGLPYEQYF.

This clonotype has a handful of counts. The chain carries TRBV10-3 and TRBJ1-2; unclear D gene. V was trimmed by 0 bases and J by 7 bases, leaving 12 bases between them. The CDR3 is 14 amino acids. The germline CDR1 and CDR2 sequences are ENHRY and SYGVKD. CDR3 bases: TGTGCCATCAGTGAGTCGGGTGTTCTTCCTGGCTACACCTTC. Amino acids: CAISESGVLPGYTF.

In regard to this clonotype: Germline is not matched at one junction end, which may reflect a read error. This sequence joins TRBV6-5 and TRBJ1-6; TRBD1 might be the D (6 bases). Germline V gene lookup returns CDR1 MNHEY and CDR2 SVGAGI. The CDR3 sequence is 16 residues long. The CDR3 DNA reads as TGTGCCGGCAGTCCACAGGGTGGAAGGGATAATTCACCCCTCCACTTT. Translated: CAGSPQGGRDNSPLHF.

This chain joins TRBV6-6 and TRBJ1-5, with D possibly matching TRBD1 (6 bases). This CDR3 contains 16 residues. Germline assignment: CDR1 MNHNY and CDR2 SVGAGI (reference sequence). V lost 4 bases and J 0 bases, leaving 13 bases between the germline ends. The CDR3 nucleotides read TGTGCCAGCAGTTTGAGTAGGGGGAATAGCAATCAGCCCCAGCATTTT. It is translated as CASSLSRGNSNQPQHF.